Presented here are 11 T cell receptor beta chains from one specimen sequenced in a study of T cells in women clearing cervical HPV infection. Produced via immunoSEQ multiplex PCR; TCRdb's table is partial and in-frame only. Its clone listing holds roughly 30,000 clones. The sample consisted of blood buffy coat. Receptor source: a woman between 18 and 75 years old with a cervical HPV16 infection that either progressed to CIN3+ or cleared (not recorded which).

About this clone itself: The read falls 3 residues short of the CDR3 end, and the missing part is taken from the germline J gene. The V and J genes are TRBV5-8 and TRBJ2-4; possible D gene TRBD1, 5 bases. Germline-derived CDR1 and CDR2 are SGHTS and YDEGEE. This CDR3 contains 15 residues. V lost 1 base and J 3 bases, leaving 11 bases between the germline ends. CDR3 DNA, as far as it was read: TGTGCCAGCAGCTTGATGGGTACAGGCAAAAACATT. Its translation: CASSLMGTGKNI. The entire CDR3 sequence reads CASSLMGTGKNIQYF.

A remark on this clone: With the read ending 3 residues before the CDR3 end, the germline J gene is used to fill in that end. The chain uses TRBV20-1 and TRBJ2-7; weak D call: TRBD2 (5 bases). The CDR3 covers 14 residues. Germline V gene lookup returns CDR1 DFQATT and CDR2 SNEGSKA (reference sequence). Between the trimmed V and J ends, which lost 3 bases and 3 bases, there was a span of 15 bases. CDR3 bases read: TGCAGTGCTAGCTCGGACTGGGAATTCTACGAG. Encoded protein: CSASSDWEFYE. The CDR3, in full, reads CSASSDWEFYEQYF.

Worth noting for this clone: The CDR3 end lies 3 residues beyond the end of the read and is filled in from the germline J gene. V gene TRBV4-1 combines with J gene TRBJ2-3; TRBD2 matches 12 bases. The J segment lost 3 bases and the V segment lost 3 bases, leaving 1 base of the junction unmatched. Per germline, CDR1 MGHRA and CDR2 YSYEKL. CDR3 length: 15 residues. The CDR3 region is CASSHGLAGTDTQYF. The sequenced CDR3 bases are TGCGCCAGCAGCCATGGACTAGCGGGAACAGATACG.

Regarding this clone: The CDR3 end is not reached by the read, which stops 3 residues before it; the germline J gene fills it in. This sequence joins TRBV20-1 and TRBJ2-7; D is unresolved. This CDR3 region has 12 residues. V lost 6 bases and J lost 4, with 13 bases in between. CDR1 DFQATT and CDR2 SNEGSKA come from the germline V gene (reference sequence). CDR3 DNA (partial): TGCAGTGCCAATTCACAAGATTACGAG. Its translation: CSANSQDYE. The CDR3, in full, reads CSANSQDYEQYF.

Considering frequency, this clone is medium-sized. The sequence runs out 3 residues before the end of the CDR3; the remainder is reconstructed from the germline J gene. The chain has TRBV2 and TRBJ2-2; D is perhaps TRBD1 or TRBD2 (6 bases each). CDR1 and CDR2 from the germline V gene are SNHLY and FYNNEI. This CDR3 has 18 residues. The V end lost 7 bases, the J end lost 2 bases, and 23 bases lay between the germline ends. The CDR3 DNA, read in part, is TGTGCCAGCACGATAAACAGGGAGGACAGCTCAAACACCGGGGAG. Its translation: CASTINREDSSNTGE. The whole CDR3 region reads CASTINREDSSNTGELFF.

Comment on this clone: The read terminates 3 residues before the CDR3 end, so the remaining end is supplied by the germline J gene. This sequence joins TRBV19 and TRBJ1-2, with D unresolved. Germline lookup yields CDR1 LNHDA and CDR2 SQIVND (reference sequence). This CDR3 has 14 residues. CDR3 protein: CASRTSGSTDTYTF. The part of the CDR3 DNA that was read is TGTGCCAGTAGAACTAGCGGCAGCACAGATACC.

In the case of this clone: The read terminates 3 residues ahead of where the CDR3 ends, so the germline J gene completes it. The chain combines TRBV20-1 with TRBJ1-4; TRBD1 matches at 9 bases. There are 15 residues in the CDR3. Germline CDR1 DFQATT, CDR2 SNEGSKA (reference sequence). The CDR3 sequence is CSANSDRGYYSPLFF. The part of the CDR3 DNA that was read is TGCAGTGCTAACTCGGACAGGGGTTACTATTCACCA.

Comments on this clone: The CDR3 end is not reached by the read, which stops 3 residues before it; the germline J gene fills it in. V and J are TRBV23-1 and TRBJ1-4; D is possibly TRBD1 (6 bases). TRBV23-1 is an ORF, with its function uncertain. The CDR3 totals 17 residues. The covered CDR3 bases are TGCGCCAGCAGTCAATCGTGGCGGGCCAGGGGAACTTCACCA. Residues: CASSQSWRARGTSP. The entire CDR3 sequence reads CASSQSWRARGTSPLFF.

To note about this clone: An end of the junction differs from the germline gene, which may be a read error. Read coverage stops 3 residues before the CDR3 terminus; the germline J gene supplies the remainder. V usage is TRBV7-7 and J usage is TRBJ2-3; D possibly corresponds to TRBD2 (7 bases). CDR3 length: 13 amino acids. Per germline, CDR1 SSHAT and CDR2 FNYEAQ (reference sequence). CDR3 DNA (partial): TGTGCTAGCAGCCAGGACGGGGGGCAGACG. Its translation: CASSQDGGQT. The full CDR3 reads CASSQDGGQTQYF.

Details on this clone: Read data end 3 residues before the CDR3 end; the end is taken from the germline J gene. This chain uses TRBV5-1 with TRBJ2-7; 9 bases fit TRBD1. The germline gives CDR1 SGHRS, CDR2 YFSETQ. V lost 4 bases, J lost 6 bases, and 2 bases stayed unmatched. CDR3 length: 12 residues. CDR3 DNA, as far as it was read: TGCGCCAGCAGCCGGACAGGGGTCGAG. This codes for CASSRTGVE. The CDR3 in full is CASSRTGVEQYF.

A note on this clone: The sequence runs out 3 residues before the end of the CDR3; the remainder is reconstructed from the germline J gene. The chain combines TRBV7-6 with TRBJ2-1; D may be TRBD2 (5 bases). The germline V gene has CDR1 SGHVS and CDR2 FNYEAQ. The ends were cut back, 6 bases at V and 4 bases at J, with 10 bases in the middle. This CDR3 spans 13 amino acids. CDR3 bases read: TGTGCCAGCAGTCGAGCGGAGTACAATGAG. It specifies CASSRAEYNE. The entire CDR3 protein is CASSRAEYNEQFF.